Each of the 25 T cell receptor beta chains below was sequenced from the same sample in a study of CD8 T cells in ankylosing spondylitis (dated by TCRdb to between 2016 and 2019). Receptor amplification or capture employed 5' RACE. The sample was run on an Illumina HiSeq 2500. Starting from the raw public reads, TCRdb applied fastp trimming at Q25, assembled clones with MiXCR and retained in-frame beta chains. Each entry merges the rows of one CDR3 protein and shows their most common DNA and genes. Counted in this sample were some 240,000 distinct CDR3 sequences; 6% to 8.5% of them appeared once. The top ten constitute approximately 15% of the sample. Broader findings and caveats from the paper: Blood from ankylosing spondylitis patients appeared to be characterized by a TCR beta motif composed of about 8 highly homologous amino acid variants.

These receptors' targets are unknown. The sequenced sample was blood, either unsorted or a sorted T cell fraction (not recorded which). The source of these receptors is a male donor with ankylosing spondylitis.

This sequence joins TRBV6-2 or TRBV6-3 and TRBJ2-5, with D unresolved. The germline gives CDR1 MNHEY, CDR2 SVGEGT. The CDR3 sequence is 14 residues long. The V gene lost 5 bases and the J gene lost 0 bases, with 10 bases spanning the gap. In nucleotides, the CDR3 is TGTGCCAGCAGTGCCACCTGGGACCAAGAGACCCAGTACTTC. This gives the protein CASSATWDQETQYF.

The table lists this clonotype with many counts. The J gene is TRBJ2-5, the V gene TRBV7-9; D uncertain. This CDR3 contains 13 residues. V was trimmed by 3 bases and J by 5 bases, leaving 10 bases between them. Looked up from germline, CDR1 is SEHNR and CDR2 is FQNEAQ (reference sequence). As DNA, the CDR3 is TGTGCCAGCAGCTTCCGGTCACTGGAGACCCAGTACTTC. Its translation is CASSFRSLETQYF.

This clonotype showed up many times. The V call is TRBV6-5, the J call TRBJ2-2; maybe TRBD1 (7 bases). This CDR3 spans 16 amino acids. Germline values: CDR1 MNHEY, CDR2 SVGAGI. The V end lost 2 bases, the J end lost 5 bases, and 15 bases lay between the germline ends. The CDR3 protein is CASSYDQGGWTGELFF. The CDR3 DNA is TGTGCCAGCAGTTACGACCAGGGGGGTTGGACCGGGGAGCTGTTTTTT.

The chain links TRBV6-1 to TRBJ2-1; a weak D match, TRBD1 (6 bases). Per germline, CDR1 MNHNS and CDR2 SASEGT. The V end lost 4 bases, the J end lost 11 bases, and 15 bases lay between the germline ends. The CDR3 extends over 13 amino acids. CDR3 protein: CASSANRVTKQFF. CDR3 sequence (DNA): TGTGCCAGCAGTGCCAACAGGGTAACGAAGCAGTTCTTC.

This clonotype was picked up many times. The J gene is TRBJ1-2, the V gene TRBV7-2; D is uncertain. The CDR3 length is 13 residues. V was shortened by 5 bases and J by 8 bases, with 15 bases between the two germline ends. Germline V gene data show CDR1 as SGHTA and CDR2 as FQGNSA. CDR3 in DNA: TGTGCCAGCAGCCTTGAACGACGGGAGGGCTACACCTTC. The encoded protein is CASSLERREGYTF.

This clonotype was seen at least ten times. The chain recombines TRBV12-2 with TRBJ1-1. TRBV12-2 is a documented pseudogene. The CDR3 extends over 13 amino acids. CDR3 sequence (DNA): TGTGCAAGTCGCACAGAGGCAAACACTGAAGCTTTCTTT. Its translation: CASRTEANTEAFF.

The V and J genes are TRBV25-1 and TRBJ2-7; no firm D call. V dropped 4 bases and J dropped 4 bases, with 8 bases sitting between them. Germline V gives CDR1 MGHDK, CDR2 SYGVNS. This CDR3 is built from 12 residues. CDR3 loop: CASSVGLYEQYF. CDR3 nucleotides: TGTGCCAGCAGTGTAGGGCTGTACGAGCAGTACTTC.

This clonotype was picked up many times. The chain uses TRBV28 and TRBJ1-2; D not certain. Germline CDR1 MDHEN, CDR2 SYDVKM. This CDR3 has 13 amino acids. V was clipped by 3 bases and J by 6 bases, with 11 bases between them. This chain's CDR3 is CASSFDRGDGYTF. CDR3 nucleotides: TGTGCCAGCAGTTTCGATCGTGGGGATGGCTACACCTTC.

This clonotype has a count of ten or more. The chain uses TRBV4-3 and TRBJ2-7, with 10 bases fitting TRBD1. The J segment lost 3 bases and the V segment lost 4 bases, leaving 6 bases of the junction unmatched. CDR3 length: 15 amino acids. Looked up from germline, CDR1 is LGHNA and CDR2 is YSLEER. CDR3 amino acids: CASSPGTGEIYEQYF. The CDR3 DNA is TGCGCCAGCAGCCCCGGGACAGGGGAGATCTACGAGCAGTACTTC.

The rearrangement joins TRBV11-2 to TRBJ2-3; D is uncertain. Germline V gene lookup returns CDR1 SGHAT and CDR2 FQNNGV. V lost 5 bases, J lost 5 bases, and 14 bases lay in between. This CDR3 has 14 residues. In nucleotides, the CDR3 is TGTGCCAGCAGCCGAAAAAATGGTGAAGATACGCAGTATTTT. Its protein is CASSRKNGEDTQYF.

This clonotype was observed a handful of times. This rearrangement joins TRBV2 to TRBJ2-3; TRBD2 matches 15 bases. Per the germline V gene, CDR1 is SNHLY and CDR2 is FYNNEI. The V gene end was trimmed by 8 bases and the J gene end by 0 bases; junction bases not matched to a gene: 6. CDR3 length: 17 amino acids. DNA of the CDR3: TGTGCCAGCCCCGGGACTAGCGGGGGGAAGAGCACAGATACGCAGTATTTT. Amino acid sequence: CASPGTSGGKSTDTQYF.

The sample holds many counts of this clonotype. The chain combines TRBV12-3 or TRBV12-4 with TRBJ2-7; weak D call: TRBD1 (7 bases). CDR3 length: 14 amino acids. The V end was cut by 6 bases, the J end by 6 bases, with 18 bases between. In nucleotides, the CDR3 is TGTGCCAGCAGCCCCTCCGACAGGGAGGCCGAGCAGTACTTC. Its protein is CASSPSDREAEQYF.

This clonotype showed up many times. The chain links TRBV9 to TRBJ2-7, with D unclear. The germline CDR1 and CDR2 sequences are SGDLS and YYNGEE. The CDR3 length is 15 residues. Trimming removed 0 bases at V and 3 bases at J, with 13 bases between. CDR3 nucleotide sequence: TGTGCCAGCAGCGTAGGGAAGGGTTTAGGCTACGAGCAGTACTTC. It codes for CASSVGKGLGYEQYF.

This sequence joins TRBV5-1 and TRBJ2-7, with TRBD2 matching 7 bases. The V and J ends lost 7 bases and 2 bases, in that order; junction bases with no gene match: 3. This CDR3 spans 12 amino acids. Per germline, CDR1 SGHRS and CDR2 YFSETQ. CDR3 in DNA: TGCGCCAGCGGGGGGGAAGCCTACGAGCAGTACTTC. It specifies CASGGEAYEQYF.

In this sample, this clonotype turned up many times. CDR3 sequence: CSARDLAGFYNEQFF. The DNA for the CDR3 is TGCAGTGCTAGAGATCTAGCGGGATTTTACAATGAGCAGTTCTTC. V gene TRBV20-1 combines with J gene TRBJ2-1, with 9 nucleotides matching TRBD2. This CDR3 contains 15 residues. J gave up 4 bases and V 0 bases, and 4 bases lay outside the gene matches. Germline-derived CDR1 and CDR2 are DFQATT and SNEGSKA (reference sequence).

This clonotype appeared many times. V is TRBV4-3 and J is TRBJ1-5; tentatively, D is TRBD1 (5 bases). V was pared by 1 base and J by 5 bases, with 12 bases between. The CDR3 totals 15 residues. Looked up from germline, CDR1 is LGHNA and CDR2 is YSLEER. CDR3 coding DNA: TGCGCCAGCAGCCAAGGGGGAGGGGCGGATCAGCCCCAGCATTTT. This gives the protein CASSQGGGADQPQHF.

This clonotype was detected ten times or more. V is TRBV28 and J is TRBJ2-3; 11 bases are shared with TRBD2. J gave up 4 bases and V 4 bases, and 7 bases lay outside the gene matches. The CDR3 is 16 residues long. Germline CDR1 reads MDHEN; CDR2 reads SYDVKM. The CDR3 sequence: CASSSPLAGEADTQYF. In nucleotides, the CDR3 is TGTGCCAGCAGTTCCCCACTAGCGGGAGAGGCAGATACGCAGTATTTT. The variable domain in full, with the rest retrieved from reference TRBV28 and TRBJ2-3, is DVKVTQSSRYLVKRTGEKVFLECVQDMDHENMFWYRQDPGLGLRLIYFSYDVKMKEKGDIPEGYSVSREKKERFSLILESASTNQTSMYLCASSSPLAGEADTQYFGPGTRLTVL.

This clonotype was detected ten times or more. The chain carries TRBV28 and TRBJ2-7, with 11 positions matching TRBD1. The V and J ends lost 5 bases and 5 bases, in that order; junction bases with no gene match: 17. CDR3 size: 18 residues. Germline lookup yields CDR1 MDHEN and CDR2 SYDVKM. DNA of the CDR3: TGTGCCAGCAGTACAAGGACAGGGGGCACGATTCCTCCCCACGAGCAGTACTTC. Protein sequence: CASSTRTGGTIPPHEQYF.

The chain has TRBV20-1 and TRBJ2-1; tentative D call: TRBD2 (6 bases). Looked up from germline, CDR1 is DFQATT and CDR2 is SNEGSKA (reference sequence). The CDR3 consists of 15 residues. Trimming took off 5 bases at V and 1 base at J, with 15 bases between the two ends. CDR3 sequence reads: CSASIYRGSYNEQFF. The CDR3 coding sequence is TGCAGTGCTTCGATTTACCGGGGGTCCTACAATGAGCAGTTCTTC.

This clonotype was counted at least ten times. The rearrangement joins TRBV16 to TRBJ2-4; no firm D call. The CDR3 runs 12 residues. V was cut by 0 bases and J by 9 bases, with 6 bases left in between. Germline V gives CDR1 KGHSY, CDR2 FQNENV. As DNA, the CDR3 is TGTGCCAGCAGCCAATCGGGGTCCATTCAGTACTTC. Translation: CASSQSGSIQYF.

This chain joins TRBV7-9 and TRBJ2-7; TRBD2 agrees at 10 bases. The CDR3 length is 17 residues. V shed 3 bases and J 6 bases; nucleotides not matched to a gene: 14. Looked up from germline, CDR1 is SEHNR and CDR2 is FQNEAQ (reference sequence). CDR3 sequence (DNA): TGTGCCAGCAGCTTGACGGATAGGGGGCTAGCGGGAGTCGAGCAGTACTTC. Protein product: CASSLTDRGLAGVEQYF.

The V gene is TRBV5-1, the J gene TRBJ2-7; 12 nucleotides line up with TRBD2. The CDR3 sequence is 15 residues long. Germline V lookup: CDR1 SGHRS, CDR2 YFSETQ. The J segment lost 3 bases and the V segment lost 6 bases, leaving 7 bases of the junction unmatched. This chain's CDR3 is CASNWTSGTNYEQYF. CDR3 DNA: TGCGCCAGCAACTGGACTAGCGGGACCAACTACGAGCAGTACTTC.

This clonotype was observed at least ten times. This CDR3 reads CASSWTGGEETQYF. DNA of the CDR3: TGTGCCAGCAGCTGGACAGGGGGCGAGGAGACCCAGTACTTC. The chain couples TRBV7-9 to TRBJ2-5; 11 nucleotides align to TRBD1. This CDR3 is 14 amino acids long. V gave up 4 bases and J gave up 5 bases; unmatched junction bases: 3. Germline values: CDR1 SEHNR, CDR2 FQNEAQ (reference sequence).

In its sample, this clonotype was seen a few times. This chain connects TRBV21-1 to TRBJ2-1. TRBV21-1 represents a pseudogene. The CDR3 has 13 residues. The CDR3 DNA sequence: TGTGCCAGCAGCAAAAGAGAGCCTGGTGAGCAGTTCTTC. Its translation is CASSKREPGEQFF.

This clonotype was detected ten times or more. The chain carries TRBV6-2 or TRBV6-3 and TRBJ2-7; unclear D gene. Germline lookup yields CDR1 MNHEY and CDR2 SVGEGT. This CDR3 is built from 20 residues. The ends were cut back, 5 bases at V and 2 bases at J, with 31 bases in the middle. The CDR3 is CASSPLVSKGDFSRPYEQYF. The CDR3 DNA sequence: TGTGCCAGCAGTCCACTCGTCAGTAAAGGAGACTTCTCAAGGCCCTACGAGCAGTACTTC.